This T cell receptor (beta chain) was identified during a study of blood T cell repertoires in COVID-19. About the study: Both acute and convalescent COVID-19 samples were obtained from the United States, Italy and Spain. T cells, B-cell-depleted T cells, or PBMCs provided the cDNA or gDNA that served as material.

Original analysis: Cell counts per sample came from amplifying reference gene primers. Produced via immunoSEQ multiplex PCR; TCRdb's table is partial and in-frame only. V, J and clone size are taken as reported in that table, and D and trimming were inferred from the DNA itself. The sample has roughly 110,000 clones, around 84% seen once. This CDR3 is built from 13 residues. Germline CDR1 LNHDA, CDR2 SQIVND (reference sequence). V was shortened by 3 bases and J by 1 base, with 4 bases between the two germline ends. The TCR comes from a man aged 40-49 years with acute or convalescent COVID-19. Sequencing was carried out using peripheral blood. The rearrangement joins TRBV19 to TRBJ1-3; D unclear. CDR3 nucleotides: TGTGCCAGTAGTATCCGGTCTGGAAACACCATATATTTT. Amino acids: CASSIRSGNTIYF.